The 18 T cell receptor beta chains below come from one sample, sequenced in a study of cytomegalovirus exposure and HLA in healthy donors (dated by TCRdb to the late 2010s). Libraries were constructed by the immunoSEQ multiplex PCR assay. A mixture of 60 forward primers for TCR Vbeta segments and 13 reverse primers for TCR Jbeta segments was used in the multiplex PCR. Imported from immuneACCESS, the table was reduced by TCRdb to in-frame sequences with V and J called. These copies leave out some clones; in studies compared against another copy, an unresolved V gene accounts for under half, and the cause of the remainder is not known. The sample data list under 300,000 clones, and 84% of these were observed just once. The leading ten clones occupy about 2% of the sample. The sample comprised PBMCs. The source of these receptors is a woman in her 40s in good health and CMV-seropositive.

The chain joins TRBV6-7 to TRBJ2-7; 8 bases match TRBD2. TRBV6-7 is marked as an open reading frame, function uncertain. Trimming took 5 bases from V and 2 from J; bases not matched to a gene: 5. The CDR3 has 14 residues. The CDR3 DNA reads TGTGCCAGCAGTAGCGGGAGTCCCCCCTACGAGCAGTACTTC. This sequence encodes CASSSGSPPYEQYF.

This clone was picked up a small number of times. The V call is TRBV6-1, the J call TRBJ1-5, with 7 bases fitting TRBD1. After removal of 7 bases from V and 3 bases from J, the junction contained 9 bases not matched to a gene. Germline-derived CDR1 and CDR2 are MNHNS and SASEGT. The CDR3 covers 15 residues. CDR3 DNA: TGTGCCAGCAAGGGGGCTAGAGTGGACAATCAGCCCCAGCATTTT. It specifies CASKGARVDNQPQHF.

The rearrangement links TRBV7-2 to TRBJ2-7, with TRBD2 matching over 9 bases. V shed 2 bases and J 4 bases; nucleotides not matched to a gene: 6. The CDR3 covers 15 residues. Germline lookup yields CDR1 SGHTA and CDR2 FQGNSA. CDR3 sequence reads: CASSLNAGGLYEQYF. The CDR3 DNA is TGTGCCAGCAGCTTAAATGCGGGAGGGCTATACGAGCAGTACTTC.

This clone was recorded once. This rearrangement joins TRBV25-1 to TRBJ2-7; tentative D call: TRBD1 (5 bases). Per germline, CDR1 MGHDK and CDR2 SYGVNS. The CDR3 covers 14 residues. V was trimmed by 8 bases and J by 7 bases, leaving 21 bases between them. The CDR3 DNA sequence: TGTGCCAGCGGGAAGACAGCAACCCCGCCGGAGCAGTACTTC. It codes for CASGKTATPPEQYF.

The rearrangement joins TRBV18 to TRBJ2-7; 7 positions agree with TRBD1. The CDR3 runs 18 residues. The J segment lost 0 bases and the V segment lost 4 bases, leaving 15 bases of the junction unmatched. The germline V gene encodes CDR1 KGHSH and CDR2 LQKENI. CDR3 protein: CASSQTNPGQLSSYEQYF. CDR3 nucleotides: TGTGCCAGCTCACAAACGAATCCGGGACAGCTAAGCTCCTACGAGCAGTACTTC.

This clone was recorded once. The V call is TRBV11-3, the J call TRBJ2-3; TRBD1 aligns across 11 bases. This CDR3 spans 14 amino acids. V lost 5 bases and J lost 6; bases outside the gene matches: 4. Germline V gene lookup returns CDR1 SGHNT and CDR2 YENEEA. The CDR3 is CASSTGTGGDTQYF. The CDR3 coding sequence is TGTGCCAGCAGCACCGGGACAGGGGGTGATACGCAGTATTTT.

The chain combines TRBV9 with TRBJ2-5, with 7 bases that match TRBD2. The CDR3 contains 16 residues. Unmatched junction bases numbered 8, after V lost 0 bases and J lost 3 bases. Germline CDR1 and CDR2: SGDLS and YYNGEE. CDR3 sequence: CASSVGSPSGKETQYF. The CDR3 nucleotides read TGTGCCAGCAGCGTAGGGAGTCCTAGCGGTAAAGAGACCCAGTACTTC.

The chain combines TRBV6-1 with TRBJ2-1, with 9 positions matching TRBD2. Germline V CDR1 and CDR2: MNHNS, SASEGT. The CDR3 consists of 16 residues. The V segment lost 4 bases and the J segment 3 bases; nucleotides outside the gene matches: 7. CDR3 bases: TGTGCCAGCAGTGTTTACAGCGGGAGGATCTACAATGAGCAGTTCTTC. Translation gives CASSVYSGRIYNEQFF.

The chain links TRBV13 to TRBJ2-2, with D perhaps TRBD2 (5 bases). The V gene lost 5 bases and the J gene lost 6 bases, with 10 bases spanning the gap. CDR1 and CDR2 (germline): PRHDT, FYEKMQ (reference sequence). The CDR3 consists of 13 residues. In nucleotides, the CDR3 is TGTGCCAGCAGCACGGCGGGTCCCGGGGAGCTGTTTTTT. Its protein product is CASSTAGPGELFF.

This clone was counted between two and nine times. The chain links TRBV30 to TRBJ1-2, with unresolved D. V was cut by 4 bases and J by 6 bases, with 15 bases left in between. The germline CDR1 and CDR2 sequences are GTSNPN and SVGIG (reference sequence). The CDR3 extends over 13 amino acids. CDR3 bases: TGTGCCTGGATTCGTAGGGAGGGCCATGGCTACACCTTC. Residues: CAWIRREGHGYTF. Variable domain in full (rest from reference TRBV30 and TRBJ1-2): SQTIHQWPATLVQPVGSPLSLECTVEGTSNPNLYWYRQAAGRGLQLLFYSVGIGQISSEVPQNLSASRPQDRQFILSSKKLLLSDSGFYLCAWIRREGHGYTFGSGTRLTVV.

V is TRBV7-8 and J is TRBJ2-7; 8 bases are shared with TRBD2. The V and J ends lost 5 bases and 2 bases, in that order; junction bases with no gene match: 14. From germline, CDR1 is SGHVS and CDR2 FQNEAQ. The CDR3 runs to 17 residues. CDR3 nucleotides: TGTGCCAGCAGCCCCGTAGGGGGAGCGGGAGTGGCCTACGAGCAGTACTTC. Encoded protein: CASSPVGGAGVAYEQYF.

This chain links TRBV7-2 with TRBJ1-2; D is perhaps TRBD1 (5 bases). The germline V gene has CDR1 SGHTA and CDR2 FQGNSA. The CDR3 is made up of 14 amino acids. Trimming left V 5 bases short and J 4 bases short, with 14 bases between. CDR3 sequence reads: CASSPDGGGYGYTF. CDR3 sequence (DNA): TGTGCCAGCAGCCCAGATGGGGGGGGCTATGGCTACACCTTC.

The chain uses TRBV4-3 and TRBJ2-3; D gene ambiguous. Germline-derived CDR1 and CDR2 are LGHNA and YSLEER. Trimming left V 0 bases short and J 2 bases short, with 9 bases between. CDR3 length: 15 residues. The chain's CDR3 is CASSQDPLLTDTQYF. The CDR3 DNA sequence: TGCGCCAGCAGCCAAGACCCACTCCTCACAGATACGCAGTATTTT.

This chain connects TRBV28 to TRBJ2-5; D is unclear. Trimming pared 7 bases from V and 1 base from J, leaving 19 bases between. The germline CDR1 and CDR2 sequences are MDHEN and SYDVKM. The CDR3 has 16 residues. The CDR3 DNA is TGTGCCAGCACCCCCACCCCATCGGTTTTCCAAGAGACCCAGTACTTC. Protein sequence: CASTPTPSVFQETQYF.

CDR3 sequence: CASSLAPSGRAFSHEQYF. The CDR3 region has the DNA TGTGCCAGCAGCTTAGCGCCTAGCGGGAGGGCCTTTAGCCACGAGCAGTACTTC. The chain combines TRBV7-8 with TRBJ2-7; TRBD2 aligns across 12 bases. V lost 0 bases and J lost 5; bases outside the gene matches: 11. The CDR3 has 18 residues. Looked up from germline, CDR1 is SGHVS and CDR2 is FQNEAQ. The full variable domain, completed using reference TRBV7-8 and TRBJ2-7, is GAGVSQSPRYKVAKRGQDVALRCDPISGHVSLFWYQQALGQGPEFLTYFQNEAQLDKSGLPSDRFFAERPEGSVSTLKIQRTQQEDSAVYLCASSLAPSGRAFSHEQYFGPGTRLTVT.

The chain uses TRBV27 and TRBJ2-6; the match to TRBD2 covers 7 bases. Germline loops: CDR1 MNHEY, CDR2 SMNVEV (reference sequence). There are 20 residues in the CDR3. V was pared by 3 bases and J by 0 bases, with 14 bases of the junction left unmatched. Written as DNA, the CDR3 is TGTGCCAGCAGTTTGAGGGAGGGTCCCCCCCACAACTCTGGGGCCAACGTCCTGACTTTC. This encodes CASSLREGPPHNSGANVLTF.

The chain links TRBV18 to TRBJ2-7; 8 bases map to TRBD2. The germline V gene encodes CDR1 KGHSH and CDR2 LQKENI. The trim removed 3 bases at V and 3 bases at J, leaving 7 bases unmatched. The CDR3 is 15 amino acids. In DNA, the CDR3 is TGTGCCAGCTCACCGAGCGGGAGCCGGGACTACGAGCAGTACTTC. It yields the protein CASSPSGSRDYEQYF.

The chain combines TRBV7-6 with TRBJ1-2; no clear D. The CDR3 consists of 17 residues. V shed 5 bases and J shed 4 bases, with 23 bases lying between them. CDR1 is SGHVS, CDR2 FNYEAQ, per germline. The CDR3 DNA reads TGTGCCAGCAGCCCAATTTCGGAGGGCGAGTTGGGCTATGGCTACACCTTC. Protein: CASSPISEGELGYGYTF.